This T cell receptor beta chain was documented in a study of cytomegalovirus exposure and HLA in healthy donors. Study in general: Prior work identified under 130 million unique TCR beta sequences in 150 million to 200 million T cells.

Deletions cut 0 bases from V and 4 bases from J, with 13 bases between. The CDR3 contains 15 residues. Germline V lookup: CDR1 SGHRS, CDR2 YFSETQ. A multiplex PCR was run with 60 Vbeta primers and 13 Jbeta primers. Measured with immunoSEQ multiplex PCR; TCRdb has only the in-frame clones, and not every one. This sample has about 100,000 clones, with roughly 82% found just once. Study-wide findings and caveats: Reports indicated that the classifier achieved high specificity and sensitivity in diagnosing cytomegalovirus status.

Regarding this clone: Its antigen remains unknown.

The chain links TRBV5-1 to TRBJ2-5; D remains ambiguous. The sequenced material came from PBMCs. This TCR derives from a man in his thirties or forties in good health and CMV-seropositive. CDR3 nucleotide sequence: TGCGCCAGCAGCTTGGCCGGCAGGTCAGGAGAGACCCAGTACTTC. Translated: CASSLAGRSGETQYF.